This TCR beta chain was documented in a study of T cell clones after liver transplantation. Method: immunoSEQ multiplex PCR; TCRdb's copy keeps in-frame clones and lacks some. Here the sample spans 68,000 or so clones, 80% being singletons. Trimming stripped 4 bases from V and 2 bases from J, with 22 bases between. The CDR3 runs 18 residues. Germline values: CDR1 ENHRY, CDR2 SYGVKD. This receptor was obtained from a human donor who received a liver transplant. The chain is built from TRBV10-3 and TRBJ2-3, with D possibly called TRBD1 or TRBD2 (5 bases each). The specimen comprised CD4+ T cells from blood, sampled before liver transplant. The CDR3: CAISGHYPGTEITDTQYF. The CDR3 region has the DNA TGTGCCATCAGTGGACACTATCCCGGGACGGAAATCACAGATACGCAGTATTTT.